What follows is one T cell receptor (beta chain) and its context. Its cognate antigen is unknown. The data were produced by immunoSEQ multiplex PCR, yet TCRdb's version contains in-frame clones alone and is incomplete. The table has about 58,000 clones, more than 85% seen once; the top ten hold around 0.76%. The sample originates from a study of OX40 agonist ivuxolimab in advanced cancers. Points from the study as a whole: Clones of CD4+ and CD8+ blood T cells grew by week 6 at doses of 0.1 to 3.0 mg/kg.

Germline loops: CDR1 SGHRS, CDR2 YFSETQ. The trim removed 2 bases at V and 2 bases at J, leaving 4 bases unmatched. The CDR3 covers 16 residues. This receptor was identified in an adult with an advanced solid tumor such as melanoma, head and neck, liver or kidney cancer. This sample comprised CD4+ or CD8+ T cells sorted from blood, obtained in a trial of the OX40 agonist ivuxolimab. The chain combines TRBV5-1 with TRBJ2-3; 11 bases fit TRBD2. The DNA of the CDR3 is TGCGCCAGCAGCTTCGGACTAGCGGGTAACACAGATACGCAGTATTTT. Its protein product is CASSFGLAGNTDTQYF.